Sequencing of this T cell receptor (beta chain) was carried out in a study of radiation and T cells in renal cell carcinoma. Study-wide results and caveats: Dominant CDR3 motifs were more common in irradiated tumors than controls.

Measured with immunoSEQ multiplex PCR; TCRdb has only the in-frame clones, and not every one. The profile shows 9,100 or so clones, around 64% of them singletons. The germline V and J ends were trimmed by 6 bases and 3 bases, with 17 bases remaining between them. The CDR3 contains 15 residues. The germline gives CDR1 SGHVS, CDR2 FQNEAQ. The treatment was: treatment-naive control, cytoreductive nephrectomy. Control samples are tumors resected by cytoreductive nephrectomy without prior radiation. The tumor was a clear cell renal cell carcinoma. Controls included several female and 11 to 12 male donors, resected 2011 to 2014. A note on this clone: Its specificity is not known.

This specimen consisted of tumor tissue, obtained from a patient whose treatment was nephrectomy without radiotherapy. The sequence came from a man in his 60s with renal cell carcinoma. The rearrangement joins TRBV7-8 to TRBJ1-2, with D possibly matching TRBD1 (6 bases). The CDR3 coding sequence is TGTGCCAGCAGTTCAAGGGCAGGGGAAGACTATGGCTACACCTTC. Protein: CASSSRAGEDYGYTF.